Included here is one TCR beta chain sequence, with context. Its target is unknown. Germline V lookup: CDR1 LGHDT, CDR2 YNNKEL (reference sequence). V was pared by 4 bases and J by 2 bases, with 7 bases of the junction left unmatched. The CDR3 length is 17 residues. Primers used in a second PCR of roughly 6 to 11 cycles were a sample-barcoded 5' primer and a J-beta primer mix. Sequencing of every sample gave 3 million or more CDR3-containing paired-end reads. TCRdb reanalysed the 5' RACE reads using MiXCR and keeps one entry per CDR3 protein. The sample has about a million distinct CDR3 sequences, under 50% seen once. The entry originates in a study of blood T cells in healthy people across ages. Study observations and caveats: Measured against age, TCR beta diversity per million T cells decreased in a roughly linear manner. Considered underestimates were the diversity estimates obtained from one million T cells.

This TCR came from a man between 25 and 39 years old in good health. The chain uses TRBV3-1 and TRBJ2-7; 14 bases align to TRBD2. The sample taken for sequencing was blood. For the CDR3, the DNA is TGTGCCAGCAGCCCAGGGACTAGCGGGGGTCTACCCTACGAGCAGTACTTC. As protein: CASSPGTSGGLPYEQYF.